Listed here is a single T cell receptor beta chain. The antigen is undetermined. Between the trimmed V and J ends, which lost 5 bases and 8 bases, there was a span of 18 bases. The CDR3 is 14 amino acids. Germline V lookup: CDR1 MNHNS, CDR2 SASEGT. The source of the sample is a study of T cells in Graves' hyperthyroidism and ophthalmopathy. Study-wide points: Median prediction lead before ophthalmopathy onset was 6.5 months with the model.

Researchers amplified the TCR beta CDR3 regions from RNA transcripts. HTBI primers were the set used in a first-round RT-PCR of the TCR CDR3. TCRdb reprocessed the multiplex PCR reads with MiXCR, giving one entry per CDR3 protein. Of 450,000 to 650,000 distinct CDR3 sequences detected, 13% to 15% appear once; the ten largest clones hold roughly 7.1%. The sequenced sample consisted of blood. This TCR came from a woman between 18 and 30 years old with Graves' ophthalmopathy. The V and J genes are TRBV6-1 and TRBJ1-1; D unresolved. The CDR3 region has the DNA TGTGCCAGCAGTACCCCGGGAGCCCTCAGGGAAGCTTTCTTT. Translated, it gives CASSTPGALREAFF.